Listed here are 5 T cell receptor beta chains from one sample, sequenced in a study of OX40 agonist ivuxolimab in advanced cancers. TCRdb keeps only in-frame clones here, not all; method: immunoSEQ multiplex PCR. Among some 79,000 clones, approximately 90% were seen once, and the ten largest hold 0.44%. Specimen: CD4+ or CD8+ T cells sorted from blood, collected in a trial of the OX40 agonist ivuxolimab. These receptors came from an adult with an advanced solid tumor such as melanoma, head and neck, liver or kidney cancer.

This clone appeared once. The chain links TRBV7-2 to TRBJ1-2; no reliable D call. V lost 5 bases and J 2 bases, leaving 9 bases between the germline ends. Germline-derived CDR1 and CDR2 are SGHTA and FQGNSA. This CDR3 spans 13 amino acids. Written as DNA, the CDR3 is TGTGCCAGCAGCCTCCTCGACAACTATGGCTACACCTTC. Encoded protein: CASSLLDNYGYTF.

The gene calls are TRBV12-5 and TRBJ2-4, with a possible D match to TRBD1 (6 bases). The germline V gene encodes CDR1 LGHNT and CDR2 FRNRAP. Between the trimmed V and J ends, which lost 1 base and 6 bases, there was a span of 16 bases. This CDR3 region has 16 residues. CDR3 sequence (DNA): TGTGCTAGTGGTTTGGGCTCACAGGGTACTGGAAACATTCAGTACTTC. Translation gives CASGLGSQGTGNIQYF.

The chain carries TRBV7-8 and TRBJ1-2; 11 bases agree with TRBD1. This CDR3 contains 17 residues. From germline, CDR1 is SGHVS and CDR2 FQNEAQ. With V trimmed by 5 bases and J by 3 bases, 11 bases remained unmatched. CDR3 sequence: CASSPMGQGVIDYGYTF. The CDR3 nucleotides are TGTGCCAGCAGCCCAATGGGACAGGGGGTGATCGACTATGGCTACACCTTC.

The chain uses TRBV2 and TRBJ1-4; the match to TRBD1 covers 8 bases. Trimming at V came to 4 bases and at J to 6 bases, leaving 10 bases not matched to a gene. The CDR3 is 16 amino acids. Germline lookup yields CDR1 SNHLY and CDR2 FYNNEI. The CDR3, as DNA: TGTGCCAGCAGTGGGAATCGGGAGACAGGGGATGAAAAACTGTTTTTT. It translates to CASSGNRETGDEKLFF. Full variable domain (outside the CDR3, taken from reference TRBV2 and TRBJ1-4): EPEVTQTPSHQVTQMGQEVILRCVPISNHLYFYWYRQILGQKVEFLVSFYNNEISEKSEIFDDQFSVERPDGSNFTLKIRSTKLEDSAMYFCASSGNRETGDEKLFFGSGTQLSVL.

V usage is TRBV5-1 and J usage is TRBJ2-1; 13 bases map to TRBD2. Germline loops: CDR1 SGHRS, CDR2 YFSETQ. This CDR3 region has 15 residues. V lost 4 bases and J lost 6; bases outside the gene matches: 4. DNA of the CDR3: TGCGCCAGCAGCCTACTAGCGGGAGGGCCCAATGAGCAGTTCTTC. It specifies CASSLLAGGPNEQFF.